What follows are 22 T cell receptor beta chains derived from one specimen sequenced in a study of shared clonotypes between healthy human individuals. Libraries were prepared by immunoSEQ multiplex PCR; TCRdb keeps only in-frame clonotypes and omits some of them. The data show roughly 1 million clones, with roughly 70% seen just once and approximately 1.5% held by the top ten. The specimen sequenced was memory CD4+ T cells sorted from blood. Subset specified: CD45RA-negative fraction. Source of these receptors: a man aged 18 to 35 in good health.

The V call is TRBV5-1, the J call TRBJ2-3, with 10 bases matching TRBD2. This CDR3 has 16 amino acids. After removal of 5 bases from V and 0 bases from J, the junction contained 6 bases not matched to a gene. The germline gives CDR1 SGHRS, CDR2 YFSETQ. The CDR3 DNA reads as TGCGCCAGCAGAGACGGGACTAGCGACAGCACAGATACGCAGTATTTT. It translates to CASRDGTSDSTDTQYF.

The chain employs TRBV5-1 and TRBJ2-7, with 9 nucleotides matching TRBD2. Germline V gives CDR1 SGHRS, CDR2 YFSETQ. The V gene end was trimmed by 7 bases and the J gene end by 3 bases; junction bases not matched to a gene: 8. The CDR3 loop spans 14 amino acids. CDR3 residues: CASSISGGFYEQYF. The CDR3 DNA reads TGCGCCAGCTCAATTAGCGGGGGATTCTACGAGCAGTACTTC.

Comment on this clone: Other DNA sequences in this sample translate to the same CDR3. V and J are TRBV9 and TRBJ2-5; D is perhaps TRBD2 (5 bases). V was cut by 0 bases and J by 5 bases, with 14 bases left in between. CDR1 and CDR2 (germline): SGDLS, YYNGEE. The CDR3 totals 15 residues. Written as DNA, the CDR3 is TGTGCCAGCAGCGTAGGAGGCGGGCCCAGTGAGACCCAGTACTTC. This codes for CASSVGGGPSETQYF.

CDR3 in amino acids: CASSQTGTGGEQYF. The CDR3 nucleotides read TGTGCCAGCAGCCAGACCGGGACAGGGGGCGAGCAGTACTTC. The chain is built from TRBV7-9 and TRBJ2-7; 11 positions match TRBD1. The CDR3 runs 14 residues. CDR1 is SEHNR and CDR2 is FQNEAQ in the germline V gene (reference sequence). V was clipped by 5 bases and J by 6 bases; unmatched bases: 6.

In its sample, this clone was seen a few times. The same CDR3 can be traced to other DNA sequences in this sample. This chain joins TRBV11-3 and TRBJ2-1; a weak D match, TRBD2 (5 bases). Trimming cost V 3 bases and J 0 bases, with 6 bases left between them. From germline, CDR1 is SGHNT and CDR2 YENEEA. The CDR3 runs to 14 residues. CDR3 coding DNA: TGTGCCAGCAGCTTGAGCGGCTCCTACAATGAGCAGTTCTTC. Protein sequence: CASSLSGSYNEQFF.

The V gene is TRBV12-5, the J gene TRBJ2-2; D gene unclear. The CDR3 spans 13 residues. V was cut by 6 bases and J by 5 bases, with 10 bases left in between. Germline V gene lookup returns CDR1 LGHNT and CDR2 FRNRAP. CDR3 sequence (DNA): TGTGCTAGTGGCCCCGACTGGACCGGGGAGCTGTTTTTT. Its protein product is CASGPDWTGELFF.

V gene TRBV2 combines with J gene TRBJ2-1; 16 nucleotides agree with TRBD2. The CDR3 has 14 amino acids. V shed 6 bases and J 8 bases; nucleotides not matched to a gene: 1. Germline-derived CDR1 and CDR2 are SNHLY and FYNNEI. The CDR3 DNA reads as TGTGCCAGCAGCGGGACTAGCGGGAGGGATGAGCAGTTCTTC. It codes for CASSGTSGRDEQFF.

The CDR3 loop reads CASSEAKAGGQETQYF. CDR3 sequence (DNA): TGTGCCAGCAGTGAAGCAAAGGCGGGGGGACAAGAGACCCAGTACTTC. The chain couples TRBV2 to TRBJ2-5; 8 nucleotides line up with TRBD2. This CDR3 has 16 residues. Looked up from germline, CDR1 is SNHLY and CDR2 is FYNNEI. V was clipped by 0 bases and J by 2 bases; unmatched bases: 5.

The rearrangement links TRBV28 to TRBJ1-6; D may be TRBD1 (6 bases). Germline V gene sequence: CDR1 MDHEN, CDR2 SYDVKM. CDR3 length: 15 residues. With 7 bases removed from V and 13 bases from J, the gap between germline ends came to 23 bases. CDR3 residues: CASTSRWQGSSPLHF. The CDR3 DNA follows: TGTGCCAGCACCTCTCGCTGGCAGGGGTCCTCGCCCCTCCACTTT.

Note on this clone: A much larger clone sits a single nucleotide away, making a read error possible. This rearrangement joins TRBV6-1 to TRBJ1-3, with D maybe TRBD1 (6 bases). Trimming removed 6 bases at V and 3 bases at J, with 9 bases between. CDR1 MNHNS and CDR2 SASEGT come from the germline V gene. This CDR3 is 13 amino acids long. The CDR3 DNA follows: TGTGCCAGCAGGGGGGCTGGTGGAAACACCATATATTTT. Its protein is CASRGAGGNTIYF.

This clone came up a few times. This sequence joins TRBV5-8 and TRBJ2-3; D may be TRBD1 (6 bases). V was pared by 5 bases and J by 10 bases, with 20 bases between. CDR1 and CDR2 (germline): SGHTS, YDEGEE. The CDR3 extends over 14 amino acids. CDR3 sequence reads: CASRGTGGTQAQYF. The CDR3 DNA is TGTGCCAGCAGAGGTACGGGTGGGACACAGGCGCAGTATTTT.

The rearrangement links TRBV6-5 to TRBJ1-5, with D perhaps matching TRBD1 (5 bases). This CDR3 region has 16 residues. V was trimmed by 0 bases and J by 5 bases, leaving 14 bases between them. The V gene's germline CDR1 is MNHEY and CDR2 SVGAGI. The CDR3 loop is CASSYSMGRADQPQHF. The CDR3 coding sequence is TGTGCCAGCAGTTACTCGATGGGCAGGGCTGATCAGCCCCAGCATTTT.

The V gene is TRBV18, the J gene TRBJ1-1, with D tentatively TRBD1 (6 bases). Germline V lookup: CDR1 KGHSH, CDR2 LQKENI. There are 14 residues in the CDR3. V lost 5 bases, J lost 1 base, and 11 bases lay in between. For the CDR3, the DNA is TGTGCCAGCTCAGCGGGACAAGCGAACACTGAAGCTTTCTTT. This codes for CASSAGQANTEAFF.

The DNA of the CDR3 is TGTGCCTGGAGCCCGGGACAGGGGGCGGGTGAGCAGTACTTC. Translating it yields CAWSPGQGAGEQYF. The chain couples TRBV30 to TRBJ2-7, with 12 bases fitting TRBD1. V trimming: 3 bases; J trimming: 7 bases; junction bases outside the gene matches: 7. Germline-derived CDR1 and CDR2 are GTSNPN and SVGIG (reference sequence). This CDR3 is built from 14 residues.

A few counts support this clone. The rearrangement uses TRBV14 and TRBJ1-1, with D possibly TRBD1 on 5 matching bases. Trimming pared 6 bases from V and 5 bases from J, leaving 16 bases between. The V gene's germline CDR1 is SGHDN and CDR2 FVKESK. CDR3 length equals 14 residues. CDR3 nucleotide sequence: TGTGCCAGCAGACCAGCGGGGCGGGGAACTGAAGCTTTCTTT. Residues: CASRPAGRGTEAFF.

This sequence joins TRBV28 and TRBJ2-3; D may match TRBD1 or TRBD2 (6 bases each). Trimming left V 5 bases short and J 9 bases short, with 18 bases between. Germline-derived CDR1 and CDR2 are MDHEN and SYDVKM. The CDR3 is 14 amino acids. This CDR3 is CASSRTGTFATQYF. The CDR3 DNA sequence: TGTGCCAGCAGTAGAACAGGGACTTTCGCCACGCAGTATTTT.

J is TRBJ2-2 and V is TRBV7-2; TRBD2 might be the D (5 bases). The CDR3 loop spans 16 amino acids. Trimming stripped 2 bases from V and 2 bases from J, with 12 bases between. Germline V gene lookup returns CDR1 SGHTA and CDR2 FQGNSA. The CDR3 protein is CASSLWASFNTGELFF. For the CDR3, the DNA is TGTGCCAGCAGCTTATGGGCTAGCTTTAACACCGGGGAGCTGTTTTTT.

The genes are TRBV19 and TRBJ2-7; TRBD1 agrees at 7 bases. This CDR3 contains 15 residues. Germline V gene sequence: CDR1 LNHDA, CDR2 SQIVND (reference sequence). J gave up 2 bases and V 6 bases, and 10 bases lay outside the gene matches. The CDR3 coding sequence is TGTGCCAGTAGCGGCCGGAGACAGGGTACCTACGAGCAGTACTTC. It encodes CASSGRRQGTYEQYF.

The V call is TRBV6-1, the J call TRBJ2-7; unclear D gene. Trimming stripped 8 bases from V and 9 bases from J, with 8 bases between. Germline values: CDR1 MNHNS, CDR2 SASEGT. There are 9 residues in the CDR3. CDR3 nucleotides: TGTGCCAGCGGCCACCCGCAGTACTTC. Translation: CASGHPQYF.

This rearrangement joins TRBV5-1 to TRBJ2-5; possibly TRBD1 for D (6 bases). The CDR3 is 14 amino acids. Trimming cost V 4 bases and J 2 bases, with 12 bases left between them. Germline V gene lookup returns CDR1 SGHRS and CDR2 YFSETQ. CDR3 sequence: CASSDGTYQETQYF. Written as DNA, the CDR3 is TGCGCCAGCAGCGACGGGACATATCAAGAGACCCAGTACTTC.

The chain uses TRBV11-3 and TRBJ2-1, with D possibly matching TRBD2 (9 bases). The ends were cut back, 3 bases at V and 8 bases at J, with 17 bases in the middle. Germline V gene sequence: CDR1 SGHNT, CDR2 YENEEA. This CDR3 is 15 amino acids long. CDR3 region: CASSLQGAGGDEQFF. As DNA, the CDR3 is TGTGCCAGCAGCTTGCAGGGGGCGGGAGGGGATGAGCAGTTCTTC. Drawing the rest from reference TRBV11-3 and TRBJ2-1, the complete variable domain is EAGVVQSPRYKIIEKKQPVAFWCNPISGHNTLYWYLQNLGQGPELLIRYENEEAVDDSQLPKDRFSAERLKGVDSTLKIQPAELGDSAVYLCASSLQGAGGDEQFFGPGTRLTVL.

The genes are TRBV5-1 and TRBJ2-5, with no clear D. Per germline, CDR1 SGHRS and CDR2 YFSETQ. The CDR3 spans 12 residues. The V and J ends lost 4 bases and 5 bases respectively, with 9 bases between them. DNA of the CDR3: TGCGCCAGCAGCGAGCCACTCGAGACCCAGTACTTC. Translation: CASSEPLETQYF.